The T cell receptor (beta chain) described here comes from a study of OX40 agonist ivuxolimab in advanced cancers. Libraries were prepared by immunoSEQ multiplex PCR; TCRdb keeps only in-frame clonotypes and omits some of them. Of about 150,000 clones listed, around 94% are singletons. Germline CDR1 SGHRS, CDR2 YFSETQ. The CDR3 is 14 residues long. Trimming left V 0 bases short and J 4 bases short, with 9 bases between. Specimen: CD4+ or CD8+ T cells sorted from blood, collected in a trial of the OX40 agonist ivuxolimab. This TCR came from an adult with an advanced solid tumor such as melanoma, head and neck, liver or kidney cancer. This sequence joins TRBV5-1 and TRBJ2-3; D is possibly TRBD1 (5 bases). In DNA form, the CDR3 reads TGCGCCAGCAGCTTGGTCCCAGGGTCAGATACGCAGTATTTT. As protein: CASSLVPGSDTQYF.